The present T cell receptor (beta chain) was sequenced within a study of blood T cell repertoires in COVID-19. Overall study: Donors in the United States, Italy and Spain gave samples during acute or convalescent COVID-19.

Some clones are missing from TCRdb's copy, which holds only in-frame ones; the method was immunoSEQ multiplex PCR. The sample contains about 190,000 clones, roughly 80% of which appear only once. In terms of age and location, participants ranged from roughly 18 to 95 years and lived in about 25 US areas. Turning to this clone: The junction and the germline gene differ at one end; a read error may be behind it.

The CDR3 runs to 11 residues. The genes are TRBV23-1 and TRBJ1-2; no reliable D call. TRBV23-1 is flagged as an ORF with uncertain function. The sample was PBMCs or T cells enriched from blood (not recorded which). This TCR was sampled from a woman between 25 and 40 years old who had recovered from COVID-19. DNA for the CDR3: TGCGCCAGCAGTCAGTCCCTAGACTCGCCTTTC. Translation: CASSQSLDSPF.